This T cell receptor beta chain is drawn from a study of cytomegalovirus exposure and HLA in healthy donors. PCR used 60 Vbeta primers and 13 Jbeta primers. The table came from immunoSEQ multiplex PCR; TCRdb's copy has only in-frame clones and leaves some out. Of roughly 120,000 clones in the sample, around 78% were seen once. Germline V CDR1 and CDR2: SQVTM, ANQGSEA. The V end was cut by 1 base, the J end by 6 bases, with 13 bases between. The CDR3 has 14 residues. Study-wide points: Among the sequence variants, a highly shared cluster was likely an artifact of sequencing. It was in a later analysis that TCR association rates were seen to vary by HLA locus, highest for DRB1 and lowest for HLA-C. Other equally common chains were less clonally expanded than HLA-associated TCR beta chains, a later analysis showed. It was assumed in the presence/absence analyses that sequencing depth was roughly uniform across donors.

As concerns this clone: The antigen remains unidentified.

V usage is TRBV29-1 and J usage is TRBJ2-4; D perhaps matches TRBD1 (5 bases). The origin of this receptor is a woman aged 25 to 39 in good health and CMV-seropositive. The sample was PBMCs. The CDR3 here is CSVEGGDSLNIQYF. The CDR3 DNA reads TGCAGCGTTGAAGGTGGAGACAGCCTAAACATTCAGTACTTC.